These 5 T cell receptor beta chains originate from one sample sequenced in a study of cytomegalovirus exposure and HLA in healthy donors. The method was immunoSEQ multiplex PCR; TCRdb's version includes in-frame clones alone and lacks a portion of them. The sample lists roughly 310,000 clones, approximately 85% occurring once. Specimen: PBMCs. The source is a man aged 30-40 years in good health and CMV-seronegative.

This rearrangement joins TRBV19 to TRBJ2-2; 7 bases align to TRBD1. Trimming took 4 bases from V and 7 from J; bases not matched to a gene: 6. CDR3 size: 14 residues. Germline loops: CDR1 LNHDA, CDR2 SQIVND (reference sequence). Here the CDR3 DNA reads TGTGCCAGTAGTACAGACAGGGTATACGGGGAGCTGTTTTTT. It translates to CASSTDRVYGELFF. Complete variable domain (other parts from reference TRBV19 and TRBJ2-2): DGGITQSPKYLFRKEGQNVTLSCEQNLNHDAMYWYRQDPGQGLRLIYYSQIVNDFQKGDIAEGYSVSREKKESFPLTVTSAQKNPTAFYLCASSTDRVYGELFFGEGSRLTVL.

The CDR3 region has the DNA TGTGCCAGCAGCTCATTGGGAACAGACAGTCGCCTGGAGTATTTT. Its translation is CASSSLGTDSRLEYF. V is TRBV7-9 and J is TRBJ2-3, with D perhaps matching TRBD1 (5 bases). This CDR3 contains 15 residues. V was cut by 4 bases and J by 13 bases, with 24 bases left in between. Germline V gene sequence: CDR1 SEHNR, CDR2 FQNEAQ (reference sequence).

V gene TRBV9 combines with J gene TRBJ1-5; D is ambiguous. The CDR3 spans 13 residues. V dropped 4 bases and J dropped 5 bases, with 10 bases sitting between them. The germline gives CDR1 SGDLS, CDR2 YYNGEE. This CDR3 is CASSSGDYQPQHF. The DNA of the CDR3 is TGTGCCAGCAGCTCTGGAGATTATCAGCCCCAGCATTTT.

The chain has TRBV2 and TRBJ1-2; 7 bases line up with TRBD1. There are 13 residues in the CDR3. Germline lookup yields CDR1 SNHLY and CDR2 FYNNEI. The V gene end was trimmed by 6 bases and the J gene end by 5 bases; junction bases not matched to a gene: 6. The CDR3 loop reads CASRGDSPYGYTF. CDR3 sequence (DNA): TGTGCCAGCAGAGGGGACAGCCCTTATGGCTACACCTTC.

The rearrangement joins TRBV19 to TRBJ1-1; a weak D match, TRBD1 (5 bases). The germline V gene has CDR1 LNHDA and CDR2 SQIVND (reference sequence). Deletions cut 4 bases from V and 1 base from J, with 16 bases between. This CDR3 contains 16 residues. The DNA of the CDR3 is TGTGCCAGTAGTAAGATCCTGGGGCAGTCGAACACTGAAGCTTTCTTT. It is translated as CASSKILGQSNTEAFF.